A single sample is the source of the 21 T cell receptor beta chains below, sequenced in a study of blood T cell dynamics during melanoma immunotherapy. Time point described: week 3, after first cycle of checkpoint inhibitor. Profiled with immunoSEQ multiplex PCR; TCRdb holds only in-frame clones, not every one. The table shows fewer than 30,000 clones, with approximately 80% occurring only once. The sequenced sample was blood, obtained from a patient treated with checkpoint blockade. These receptors all stem from a human donor with melanoma.

The chain carries TRBV5-1 and TRBJ1-1; perhaps TRBD1 as D (5 bases). V lost 4 bases, J lost 4 bases, and 20 bases lay in between. This CDR3 has 16 residues. Germline V CDR1 and CDR2: SGHRS, YFSETQ. CDR3 bases: TGCGCCAGCAGCACCCAACTGGGGCAGGGAGGCACTGAAGCTTTCTTT. It translates to CASSTQLGQGGTEAFF.

The rearrangement joins TRBV6-4 to TRBJ2-1; no clear D. Germline values: CDR1 MRHNA, CDR2 SNTAGT. This CDR3 is 15 amino acids long. Trimming cost V 11 bases and J 10 bases, with 27 bases left between them. CDR3 region: CASRIESQSVGEQFF. CDR3 DNA: TGTGCCTCCCGGATAGAGAGTCAGTCGGTAGGGGAGCAGTTCTTC.

The V and J genes are TRBV5-4 and TRBJ2-3; 11 bases match TRBD2. The V and J ends lost 3 bases and 5 bases, in that order; junction bases with no gene match: 8. The CDR3 contains 16 residues. Germline loops: CDR1 SGHNT, CDR2 YYREEE (reference sequence). The CDR3 region is CASSYLAGGPKDTQYF. The CDR3 nucleotides are TGTGCCAGCAGCTACTTAGCGGGAGGGCCTAAAGATACGCAGTATTTT.

The chain links TRBV2 to TRBJ2-5; tentatively, D is TRBD2 (6 bases). The CDR3 is 13 residues long. Trimming left V 7 bases short and J 0 bases short, with 9 bases between. CDR1 and CDR2 from the germline V gene are SNHLY and FYNNEI. The chain's CDR3 is CASIGGYQETQYF. CDR3 in DNA: TGTGCCAGCATTGGGGGGTACCAAGAGACCCAGTACTTC.

The J gene is TRBJ1-5, the V gene TRBV7-2; D ambiguous. Germline-derived CDR1 and CDR2 are SGHTA and FQGNSA. This CDR3 contains 11 residues. V lost 1 base and J 9 bases, leaving 4 bases between the germline ends. CDR3 DNA: TGTGCCAGCAGCTTAGTCGGGCCCCAGCATTTT. It translates to CASSLVGPQHF.

Only one count was recorded for this clone. The chain recombines TRBV14 with TRBJ2-7, with D perhaps matching TRBD1 (6 bases). The germline CDR1 and CDR2 sequences are SGHDN and FVKESK. The CDR3 contains 14 residues. The V and J ends lost 2 bases and 2 bases respectively, with 10 bases between them. CDR3: CASSQLGQAYEQYF. The CDR3 DNA sequence: TGTGCCAGCAGCCAACTGGGACAAGCCTACGAGCAGTACTTC. Variable domain in full (rest from reference TRBV14 and TRBJ2-7): EAGVTQFPSHSVIEKGQTVTLRCDPISGHDNLYWYRRVMGKEIKFLLHFVKESKQDESGMPNNRFLAERTGGTYSTLKVQPAELEDSGVYFCASSQLGQAYEQYFGPGTRLTVT.

The sample holds a few counts of this clone. The chain carries TRBV2 and TRBJ1-6; TRBD1 matches at 7 bases. V dropped 5 bases and J dropped 6; count of bases not matched to a gene: 7. The germline CDR1 and CDR2 sequences are SNHLY and FYNNEI. CDR3 size: 15 residues. The CDR3 sequence is CASSTRGGFNSPLHF. The DNA of the CDR3 is TGTGCCAGCAGTACCAGGGGGGGGTTTAATTCACCCCTCCACTTT.

The genes are TRBV6-1 and TRBJ1-3, with 7 bases that match TRBD1. This CDR3 comprises 17 residues. With 1 base clipped from V and 4 bases from J, the junction kept 10 bases outside the gene matches. Germline V gene data show CDR1 as MNHNS and CDR2 as SASEGT. The CDR3 reads CASSEGLGGWKGNTIYF. In nucleotides, the CDR3 is TGTGCCAGCAGTGAAGGGTTAGGGGGCTGGAAAGGAAACACCATATATTTT.

The V and J genes are TRBV6-5 and TRBJ2-2; 10 bases agree with TRBD1. This CDR3 has 14 residues. Unmatched junction bases numbered 3, after V lost 5 bases and J lost 6 bases. Germline loops: CDR1 MNHEY, CDR2 SVGAGI. The CDR3 loop is CASSRQGAAGELFF. The CDR3 DNA reads as TGTGCCAGCAGTCGACAGGGGGCAGCCGGGGAGCTGTTTTTT.

The chain links TRBV11-2 to TRBJ2-7; the match to TRBD2 covers 10 bases. The germline V gene encodes CDR1 SGHAT and CDR2 FQNNGV. V gave up 3 bases and J gave up 4 bases; unmatched junction bases: 3. The CDR3 runs 14 residues. The CDR3 region has the DNA TGTGCCAGCAGCTTCGTAGCGGGAGGTTACGAGCAGTACTTC. Translating it yields CASSFVAGGYEQYF.

The genes are TRBV5-5 and TRBJ1-5; 7 nucleotides agree with TRBD1. With 3 bases clipped from V and 5 bases from J, the junction kept 2 bases outside the gene matches. The germline CDR1 and CDR2 sequences are SGHKS and YYEKEE (reference sequence). This CDR3 has 13 residues. The CDR3 loop reads CASSSDRDQPQHF. CDR3 DNA sequence: TGTGCCAGCAGCTCCGACAGGGATCAGCCCCAGCATTTT.

Points on this clone: Relative to the germline gene, one junction end is altered; a read error may explain this. The sample has other DNA sequences that encode this CDR3 too. The chain is built from TRBV7-7 and TRBJ1-1; TRBD1 might be the D (6 bases). CDR1 is SSHAT, CDR2 FNYEAQ, per germline (reference sequence). This CDR3 region has 13 residues. CDR3 protein: CASSLKQGTEAFF. CDR3 coding DNA: TGTGCTAGCAGCTTAAAACAGGGCACTGAAGCTTTCTTT.

The chain is built from TRBV5-1 and TRBJ1-2; TRBD1 is a possible D gene (6 bases). The V gene lost 0 bases and the J gene lost 6 bases, with 9 bases spanning the gap. This CDR3 region has 13 residues. Per germline, CDR1 SGHRS and CDR2 YFSETQ. In DNA, the CDR3 is TGCGCCAGCAGCTTGGGGTCAGGGGATGGCTACACCTTC. It translates to CASSLGSGDGYTF.

The chain recombines TRBV19 with TRBJ2-2; D gene ambiguous. This CDR3 has 14 residues. V lost 7 bases and J lost 1, with 10 bases in between. CDR1 is LNHDA, CDR2 SQIVND, per germline (reference sequence). CDR3 residues: CASKRQENTGELFF. For the CDR3, the DNA is TGTGCCAGTAAACGTCAGGAGAACACCGGGGAGCTGTTTTTT.

The V call is TRBV10-1, the J call TRBJ2-3; tentatively, D is TRBD2 (5 bases). Trimming pared 8 bases from V and 4 bases from J, leaving 10 bases between. The CDR3 has 12 amino acids. Germline values: CDR1 WNHNN, CDR2 SYGVQD (reference sequence). The CDR3 region is CASAFGADTQYF. The CDR3, as DNA: TGCGCCAGCGCTTTCGGGGCAGATACGCAGTATTTT.

A single count supports this clone. V gene TRBV2 combines with J gene TRBJ2-1; TRBD2 matches 9 bases. Losses at the gene ends were 1 base for V and 6 bases for J; bases not matched to a gene: 4. This CDR3 has 15 residues. Germline V gene sequence: CDR1 SNHLY, CDR2 FYNNEI. The CDR3 spells CASSEVAGVLNEQFF. CDR3 bases: TGTGCCAGCAGTGAAGTAGCGGGGGTACTCAATGAGCAGTTCTTC.

The chain combines TRBV2 with TRBJ1-5; 10 bases fit TRBD1. The J segment lost 0 bases and the V segment lost 7 bases, leaving 12 bases of the junction unmatched. The CDR3 has 18 amino acids. The germline V gene has CDR1 SNHLY and CDR2 FYNNEI. The CDR3 sequence is CASTAGQGSLYSNQPQHF. The CDR3 region has the DNA TGTGCCAGCACCGCGGGACAGGGGAGCCTTTATAGCAATCAGCCCCAGCATTTT.

The J gene is TRBJ2-7, the V gene TRBV5-1, with D unresolved. V was shortened by 4 bases and J by 0 bases, with 11 bases between the two germline ends. The CDR3 runs to 14 residues. The germline gives CDR1 SGHRS, CDR2 YFSETQ. DNA of the CDR3: TGCGCCAGCAGCCCGGACCTGTACTCCTACGAGCAGTACTTC. It specifies CASSPDLYSYEQYF.

The chain has TRBV27 and TRBJ1-2; perhaps TRBD1 as D (5 bases). V lost 3 bases and J lost 4, with 9 bases in between. The germline CDR1 and CDR2 sequences are MNHEY and SMNVEV (reference sequence). This CDR3 comprises 13 residues. CDR3 protein: CASSFRGPYGYTF. In DNA, the CDR3 is TGTGCCAGCAGTTTCCGGGGACCCTATGGCTACACCTTC.

This sequence joins TRBV11-3 and TRBJ2-2, with D tentatively TRBD2 (5 bases). Trimming removed 8 bases from V and 4 bases from J, with 14 bases in between. Germline CDR1 and CDR2: SGHNT and YENEEA. The CDR3 contains 14 residues. This CDR3 is CASAFGDGTGELFF. The CDR3 DNA is TGTGCCAGCGCCTTCGGGGATGGCACCGGGGAGCTGTTTTTT.

This clone was seen only once. V is TRBV7-2 and J is TRBJ2-7; possible D gene TRBD2, 5 bases. Germline CDR1 reads SGHTA; CDR2 reads FQGNSA. This CDR3 comprises 12 residues. Between the trimmed V and J ends, which lost 5 bases and 7 bases, there was a span of 12 bases. In nucleotides, the CDR3 is TGTGCCAGCAGCCGGGATAAAGGGGAGCAGTACTTC. It codes for CASSRDKGEQYF.